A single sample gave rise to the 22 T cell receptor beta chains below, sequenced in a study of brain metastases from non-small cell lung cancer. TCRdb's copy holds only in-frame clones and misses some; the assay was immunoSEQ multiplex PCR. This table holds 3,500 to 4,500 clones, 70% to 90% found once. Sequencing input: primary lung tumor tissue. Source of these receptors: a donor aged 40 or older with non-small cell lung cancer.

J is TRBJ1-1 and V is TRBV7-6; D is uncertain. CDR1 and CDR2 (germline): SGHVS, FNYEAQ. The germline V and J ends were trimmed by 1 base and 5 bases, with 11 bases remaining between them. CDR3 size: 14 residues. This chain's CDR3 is CASSLGPFRTEAFF. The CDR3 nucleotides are TGTGCCAGCAGCTTAGGTCCTTTTAGGACTGAAGCTTTCTTT.

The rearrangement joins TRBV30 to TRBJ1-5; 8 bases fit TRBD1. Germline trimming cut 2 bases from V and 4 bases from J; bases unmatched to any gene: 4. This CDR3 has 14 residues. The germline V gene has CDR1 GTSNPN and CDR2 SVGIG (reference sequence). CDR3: CAWSPGQGNQPQHF. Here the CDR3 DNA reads TGTGCCTGGAGTCCCGGACAGGGTAATCAGCCCCAGCATTTT.

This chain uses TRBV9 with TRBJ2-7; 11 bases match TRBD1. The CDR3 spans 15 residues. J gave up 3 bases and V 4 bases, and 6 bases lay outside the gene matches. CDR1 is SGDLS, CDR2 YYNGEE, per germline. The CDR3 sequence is CASSPPGQGVYEQYF. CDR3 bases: TGTGCCAGCAGCCCACCGGGACAGGGGGTCTACGAGCAGTACTTC.

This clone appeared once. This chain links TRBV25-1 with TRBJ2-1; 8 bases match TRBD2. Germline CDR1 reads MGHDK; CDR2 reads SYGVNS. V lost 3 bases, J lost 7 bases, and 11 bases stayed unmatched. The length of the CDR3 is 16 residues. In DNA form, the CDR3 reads TGTGCCAGCAGTGACGAAAGCGGGGGAGTGCGTAATGAGCAGTTCTTC. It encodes CASSDESGGVRNEQFF. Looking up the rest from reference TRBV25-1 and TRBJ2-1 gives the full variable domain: EADIYQTPRYLVIGTGKKITLECSQTMGHDKMYWYQQDPGMELHLIHYSYGVNSTEKGDLSSESTVSRIRTEHFPLTLESARPSHTSQYLCASSDESGGVRNEQFFGPGTRLTVL.

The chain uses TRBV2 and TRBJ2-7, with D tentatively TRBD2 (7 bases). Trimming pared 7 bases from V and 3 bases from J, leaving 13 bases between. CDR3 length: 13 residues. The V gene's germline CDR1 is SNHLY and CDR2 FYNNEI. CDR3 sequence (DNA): TGTGCCAGCAATGTGGGGGGGCTCTACGAGCAGTACTTC. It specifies CASNVGGLYEQYF.

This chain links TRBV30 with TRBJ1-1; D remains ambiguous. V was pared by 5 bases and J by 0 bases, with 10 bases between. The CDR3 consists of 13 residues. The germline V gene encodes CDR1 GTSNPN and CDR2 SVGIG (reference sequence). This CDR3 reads CAWETNMNTEAFF. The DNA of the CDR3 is TGTGCCTGGGAAACTAACATGAACACTGAAGCTTTCTTT.

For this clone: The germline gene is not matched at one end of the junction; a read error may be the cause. CDR3 region: CASSIAGGPDTQYF. CDR3 sequence (DNA): TGTGCCAGCAGCATAGCGGGGGGGCCAGATACGCAGTATTTT. The chain couples TRBV7-9 to TRBJ2-3; 11 bases match TRBD2. Germline V gene lookup returns CDR1 SEHNR and CDR2 FQNEAQ (reference sequence). The CDR3 totals 14 residues. Looking up the rest from reference TRBV7-9 and TRBJ2-3 gives the full variable domain: DTGVSQNPRHKITKRGQNVTFRCDPISEHNRLYWYRQTLGQGPEFLTYFQNEAQLEKSRLLSDRFSAERPKGSFSTLEIQRTEQGDSAMYLCASSIAGGPDTQYFGPGTRLTVL.

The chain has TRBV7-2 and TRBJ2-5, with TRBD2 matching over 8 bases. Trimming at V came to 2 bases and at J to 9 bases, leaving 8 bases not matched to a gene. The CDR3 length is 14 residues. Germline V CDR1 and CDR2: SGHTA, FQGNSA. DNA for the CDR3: TGTGCCAGCAGCTTAATCCGGGGGGGCATGGCCCAGTACTTC. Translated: CASSLIRGGMAQYF.

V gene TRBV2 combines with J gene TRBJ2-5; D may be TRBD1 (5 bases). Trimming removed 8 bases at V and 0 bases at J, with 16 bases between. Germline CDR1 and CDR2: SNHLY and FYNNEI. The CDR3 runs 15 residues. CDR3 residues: CASEHPQGYQETQYF. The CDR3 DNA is TGTGCCAGCGAGCACCCCCAGGGTTACCAAGAGACCCAGTACTTC.

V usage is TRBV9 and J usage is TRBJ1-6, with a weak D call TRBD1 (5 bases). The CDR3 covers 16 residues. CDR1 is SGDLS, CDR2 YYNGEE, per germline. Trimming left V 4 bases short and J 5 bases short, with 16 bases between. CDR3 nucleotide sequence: TGTGCCAGCAGCACCGATGGGGCTTCCAATAATTCACCCCTCCACTTT. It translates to CASSTDGASNNSPLHF.

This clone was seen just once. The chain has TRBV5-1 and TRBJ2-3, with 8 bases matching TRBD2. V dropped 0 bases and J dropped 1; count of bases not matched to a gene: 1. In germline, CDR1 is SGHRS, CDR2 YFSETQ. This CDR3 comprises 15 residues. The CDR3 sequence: CASSLGSGGTDTQYF. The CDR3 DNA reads TGCGCCAGCAGCTTGGGTAGCGGGGGCACAGATACGCAGTATTTT. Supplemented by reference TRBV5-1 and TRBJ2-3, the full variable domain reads KAGVTQTPRYLIKTRGQQVTLSCSPISGHRSVSWYQQTPGQGLQFLFEYFSETQRNKGNFPGRFSGRQFSNSRSEMNVSTLELGDSALYLCASSLGSGGTDTQYFGPGTRLTVL.

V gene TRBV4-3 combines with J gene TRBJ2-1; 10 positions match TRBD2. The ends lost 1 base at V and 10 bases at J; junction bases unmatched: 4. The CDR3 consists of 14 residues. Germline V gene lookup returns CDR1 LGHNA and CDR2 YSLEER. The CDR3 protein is CASSQVLAGREQFF. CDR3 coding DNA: TGCGCCAGCAGCCAAGTACTAGCGGGGCGGGAGCAGTTCTTC.

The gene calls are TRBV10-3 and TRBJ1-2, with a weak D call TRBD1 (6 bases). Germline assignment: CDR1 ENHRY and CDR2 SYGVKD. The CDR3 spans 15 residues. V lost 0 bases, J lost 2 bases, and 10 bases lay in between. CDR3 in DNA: TGTGCCATCAGTGAGTCACCAACAGGGAACTATGGCTACACCTTC. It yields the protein CAISESPTGNYGYTF.

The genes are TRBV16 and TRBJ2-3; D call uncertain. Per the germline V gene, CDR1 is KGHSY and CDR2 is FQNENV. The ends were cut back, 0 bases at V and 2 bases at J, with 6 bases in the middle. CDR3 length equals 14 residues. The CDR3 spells CASSQSEYTDTQYF. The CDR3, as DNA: TGTGCCAGCAGCCAATCGGAATACACAGATACGCAGTATTTT.

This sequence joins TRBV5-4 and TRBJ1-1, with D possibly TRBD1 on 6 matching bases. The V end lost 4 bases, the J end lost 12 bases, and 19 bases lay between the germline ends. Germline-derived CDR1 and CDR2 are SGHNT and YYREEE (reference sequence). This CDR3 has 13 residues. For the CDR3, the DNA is TGTGCCAGCAGCGGGCAGGGACAAGCGGTAACTTTCTTT. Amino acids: CASSGQGQAVTFF.

CDR3 sequence: CASSSGARTEAFF. The CDR3 nucleotides are TGTGCCAGCAGTTCGGGGGCTAGGACTGAAGCTTTCTTT. The chain employs TRBV13 and TRBJ1-1; possibly TRBD1 for D (6 bases). V dropped 6 bases and J dropped 5 bases, with 13 bases sitting between them. CDR1 is PRHDT and CDR2 is FYEKMQ in the germline V gene (reference sequence). CDR3 length: 13 amino acids.

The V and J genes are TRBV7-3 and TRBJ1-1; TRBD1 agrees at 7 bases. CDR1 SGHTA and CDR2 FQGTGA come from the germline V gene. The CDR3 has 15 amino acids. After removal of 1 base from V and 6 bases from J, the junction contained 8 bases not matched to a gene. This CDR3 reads CASSLSRGLSSEAFF. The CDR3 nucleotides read TGTGCCAGCAGCTTAAGTAGGGGGCTATCGTCTGAAGCTTTCTTT.

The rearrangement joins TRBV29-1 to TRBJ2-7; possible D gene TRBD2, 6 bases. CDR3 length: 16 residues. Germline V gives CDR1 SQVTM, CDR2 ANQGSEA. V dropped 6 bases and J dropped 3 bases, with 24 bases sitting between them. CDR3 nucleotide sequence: TGCAGCGTCGGAAATAAGCCGGGACTTGCTAACTACGAGCAGTACTTC. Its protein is CSVGNKPGLANYEQYF.

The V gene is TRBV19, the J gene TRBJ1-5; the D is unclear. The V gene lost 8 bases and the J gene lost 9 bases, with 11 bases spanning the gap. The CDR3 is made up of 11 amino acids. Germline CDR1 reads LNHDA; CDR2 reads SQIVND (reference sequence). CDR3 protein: CASSSRGPQHF. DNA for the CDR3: TGTGCCAGTTCCTCCCGGGGGCCCCAGCATTTT.

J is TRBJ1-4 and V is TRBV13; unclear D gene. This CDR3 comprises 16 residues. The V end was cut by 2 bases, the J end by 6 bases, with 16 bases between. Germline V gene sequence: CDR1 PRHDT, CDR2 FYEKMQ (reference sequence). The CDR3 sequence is CASSLKLRREDEKLFF. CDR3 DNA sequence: TGTGCCAGCAGCTTAAAATTGAGACGGGAGGATGAAAAACTGTTTTTT.

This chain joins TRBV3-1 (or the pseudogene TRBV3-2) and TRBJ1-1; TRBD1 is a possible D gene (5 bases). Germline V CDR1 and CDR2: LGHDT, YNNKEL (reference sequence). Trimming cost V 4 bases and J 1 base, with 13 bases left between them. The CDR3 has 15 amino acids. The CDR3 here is CASSPEGVGNTEAFF. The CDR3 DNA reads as TGTGCCAGCAGCCCAGAAGGGGTAGGGAACACTGAAGCTTTCTTT.

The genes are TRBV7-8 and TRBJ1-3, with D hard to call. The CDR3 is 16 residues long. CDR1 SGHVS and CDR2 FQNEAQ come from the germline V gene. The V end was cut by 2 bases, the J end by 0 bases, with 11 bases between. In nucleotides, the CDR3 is TGTGCCAGCAGCTTATTCACTCAGAGCTCTGGAAACACCATATATTTT. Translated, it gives CASSLFTQSSGNTIYF.